The next 27 T cell receptor beta chains were all read from a single sample in a study. Some clones are missing from TCRdb's copy, which holds only in-frame ones; the method was immunoSEQ multiplex PCR. The data contain approximately 53,000 clones, 85% to 95% of them singletons. The sequencing sample was made of PBMCs. These receptors all come from a middle-aged man with rheumatoid arthritis.

The chain combines TRBV7-9 with TRBJ2-1; 10 nucleotides match TRBD2. V lost 1 base to trimming and J lost 6 bases; unmatched junction nucleotides: 9. Germline CDR1 and CDR2: SEHNR and FQNEAQ (reference sequence). The CDR3 totals 17 residues. CDR3 protein: CASSLVERPSGSNEQFF. Written as DNA, the CDR3 is TGTGCCAGCAGCTTAGTAGAGAGGCCTAGCGGGAGCAATGAGCAGTTCTTC. Supplemented by reference TRBV7-9 and TRBJ2-1, the full variable domain reads DTGVSQNPRHKITKRGQNVTFRCDPISEHNRLYWYRQTLGQGPEFLTYFQNEAQLEKSRLLSDRFSAERPKGSFSTLEIQRTEQGDSAMYLCASSLVERPSGSNEQFFGPGTRLTVL.

V and J are TRBV5-8 and TRBJ2-3, with D possibly TRBD2 on 6 matching bases. V was clipped by 2 bases and J by 1 base, with 14 bases between them. The V gene's germline CDR1 is SGHTS and CDR2 YDEGEE. The CDR3 runs to 16 residues. The CDR3: CASSLGLLAGTDTQYF. DNA of the CDR3: TGTGCCAGCAGCTTAGGTTTACTAGCCGGCACAGATACGCAGTATTTT.

This sequence joins TRBV28 and TRBJ1-2, with a tentative D call TRBD1 (6 bases). From germline, CDR1 is MDHEN and CDR2 SYDVKM. The CDR3 extends over 15 amino acids. The V end was cut by 1 base, the J end by 4 bases, with 13 bases between. The CDR3 reads CASSLLGGRGYGYTF. The CDR3 region has the DNA TGTGCCAGCAGTTTATTAGGGGGGCGCGGCTATGGCTACACCTTC.

This clone occurred once. This chain uses TRBV7-8 with TRBJ1-1, with unresolved D. This CDR3 has 11 amino acids. Germline CDR1 SGHVS, CDR2 FQNEAQ. V was trimmed by 4 bases and J by 11 bases, leaving 11 bases between them. CDR3 coding DNA: TGTGCCAGCAGCTCGGCCGCCGTTGCTTTCTTT. Translated: CASSSAAVAFF. Using reference TRBV7-8 and TRBJ1-1 for the parts outside the CDR3, the full variable domain is GAGVSQSPRYKVAKRGQDVALRCDPISGHVSLFWYQQALGQGPEFLTYFQNEAQLDKSGLPSDRFFAERPEGSVSTLKIQRTQQEDSAVYLCASSSAAVAFFGQGTRLTVV.

This clone appeared a few times. The genes are TRBV28 and TRBJ1-1; 9 bases fit TRBD1. CDR1 is MDHEN, CDR2 SYDVKM, per germline. Unmatched junction bases numbered 14, after V lost 8 bases and J lost 4 bases. CDR3 length: 16 residues. CDR3: CASRTQGAMWGTEAFF. For the CDR3, the DNA is TGTGCCAGCCGTACACAGGGGGCAATGTGGGGCACTGAAGCTTTCTTT.

Only one count was recorded for this clone. The V gene is TRBV5-1, the J gene TRBJ2-5; 8 bases align to TRBD1. The CDR3 has 16 amino acids. V lost 4 bases, J lost 4 bases, and 12 bases stayed unmatched. Germline V CDR1 and CDR2: SGHRS, YFSETQ. The CDR3 protein is CASSPSGRGRVETQYF. In DNA form, the CDR3 reads TGCGCCAGCAGCCCGTCGGGCAGGGGGCGAGTAGAGACCCAGTACTTC.

V is TRBV18 and J is TRBJ1-5; tentatively, D is TRBD1 (5 bases). Trimming removed 2 bases from V and 7 bases from J, with 15 bases in between. The CDR3 is 15 amino acids. The V gene's germline CDR1 is KGHSH and CDR2 LQKENI. The CDR3 DNA reads as TGTGCCAGCTCACCAACAGGACCTGCAGGACAGCCCCAGCATTTT. Translated, it gives CASSPTGPAGQPQHF.

The chain joins TRBV29-1 to TRBJ1-2; no clear D. CDR3 size: 12 residues. CDR1 is SQVTM, CDR2 ANQGSEA, per germline. V dropped 3 bases and J dropped 4 bases, with 9 bases sitting between them. The CDR3 region has the DNA TGCAGCGTTGATACAGATTTCTATGGCTACACCTTC. It codes for CSVDTDFYGYTF.

This clone has a handful of counts. J is TRBJ2-7 and V is TRBV5-1; tentative D call: TRBD1 (5 bases). Germline V lookup: CDR1 SGHRS, CDR2 YFSETQ. CDR3 length equals 14 residues. V shed 0 bases and J shed 6 bases, with 13 bases lying between them. CDR3 amino acids: CASSLVARVREQYF. For the CDR3, the DNA is TGCGCCAGCAGCTTGGTCGCCAGGGTGCGCGAGCAGTACTTC. The whole variable domain, filled in from reference TRBV5-1 and TRBJ2-7, reads KAGVTQTPRYLIKTRGQQVTLSCSPISGHRSVSWYQQTPGQGLQFLFEYFSETQRNKGNFPGRFSGRQFSNSRSEMNVSTLELGDSALYLCASSLVARVREQYFGPGTRLTVT.

This chain joins TRBV28 and TRBJ2-7, with 8 bases lining up with TRBD2. Trimming cost V 2 bases and J 3 bases; bases outside gene matches: 6. There are 15 residues in the CDR3. Germline CDR1 MDHEN, CDR2 SYDVKM. CDR3 loop: CASSLAGGGVYEQYF. The CDR3 bases are TGTGCCAGCAGTTTAGCGGGAGGAGGAGTCTACGAGCAGTACTTC. Drawing the rest from reference TRBV28 and TRBJ2-7, the complete variable domain is DVKVTQSSRYLVKRTGEKVFLECVQDMDHENMFWYRQDPGLGLRLIYFSYDVKMKEKGDIPEGYSVSREKKERFSLILESASTNQTSMYLCASSLAGGGVYEQYFGPGTRLTVT.

This clone was seen just once. This sequence joins TRBV9 and TRBJ2-7, with D unclear. CDR1 SGDLS and CDR2 YYNGEE come from the germline V gene. The CDR3 covers 14 residues. V gave up 1 base and J gave up 5 bases, with 13 bases separating them. CDR3 nucleotides: TGTGCCAGCAGCGTAAGCGAAATCATTCACGAGCAGTACTTC. Residues: CASSVSEIIHEQYF.

The chain recombines TRBV7-9 with TRBJ1-2; D unresolved. This CDR3 is 12 amino acids long. CDR1 is SEHNR, CDR2 FQNEAQ, per germline (reference sequence). Deletions cut 5 bases from V and 2 bases from J, with 6 bases between. CDR3 nucleotide sequence: TGTGCCAGCAGCCCCGAAAACTATGGCTACACCTTC. Its translation: CASSPENYGYTF.

V and J are TRBV3-1 (or the pseudogene TRBV3-2) and TRBJ2-5; TRBD1 agrees at 9 bases. The germline V gene encodes CDR1 LGHDT and CDR2 YNNKEL (reference sequence). The CDR3 has 18 amino acids. The J segment lost 1 base and the V segment lost 0 bases, leaving 9 bases of the junction unmatched. DNA for the CDR3: TGTGCCAGCAGCCAAGATCTGGAGACAGGGGGGTCCCAAGAGACCCAGTACTTC. This sequence encodes CASSQDLETGGSQETQYF.

The chain has TRBV24-1 and TRBJ2-2; the D gene is possibly TRBD1 (5 bases). Trimming took off 2 bases at V and 4 bases at J, with 13 bases between the two ends. CDR3 size: 16 residues. Germline V gene data show CDR1 as KGHDR and CDR2 as SFDVKD. The CDR3 sequence: CATSDWQGVSTGELFF. For the CDR3, the DNA is TGTGCCACCAGTGATTGGCAAGGGGTCTCCACCGGGGAGCTGTTTTTT.

Concerning this clone itself: Germline and junction disagree at one end, which may indicate a read error. DNA for the CDR3: TGTGCCAGCAGCCAAGATTACAGGACAGGGGTTATCTTC. Translated, it gives CASSQDYRTGVIF. The chain has TRBV3-1 (or the pseudogene TRBV3-2) and TRBJ1-2; 9 bases align to TRBD1. The CDR3 runs to 13 residues. Germline CDR1 LGHDT, CDR2 YNNKEL (reference sequence).

This chain links TRBV19 with TRBJ1-1, with D possibly being TRBD1 (5 bases). This CDR3 has 17 amino acids. The V and J ends lost 8 bases and 0 bases respectively, with 22 bases between them. In germline, CDR1 is LNHDA, CDR2 SQIVND (reference sequence). The CDR3 coding sequence is TGTGCCAGTTCCAACCGGGGGGGAAGCCGGATGAACACTGAAGCTTTCTTT. This gives the protein CASSNRGGSRMNTEAFF.

J is TRBJ1-1 and V is TRBV27, with D hard to call. Trimming pared 1 base from V and 1 base from J, leaving 10 bases between. Germline lookup yields CDR1 MNHEY and CDR2 SMNVEV (reference sequence). There are 15 residues in the CDR3. CDR3 region: CASSLLGGRNTEAFF. The DNA for the CDR3 is TGTGCCAGCAGTTTATTAGGAGGACGGAACACTGAAGCTTTCTTT.

V and J are TRBV28 and TRBJ2-2; 9 positions agree with TRBD2. Germline V gene sequence: CDR1 MDHEN, CDR2 SYDVKM. With V trimmed by 1 base and J by 4 bases, 7 bases remained unmatched. CDR3 size: 17 residues. The CDR3 DNA reads as TGTGCCAGCAGTTTATTGGCGGGAGGGCCGGGCACCGGGGAGCTGTTTTTT. Its protein is CASSLLAGGPGTGELFF.

V usage is TRBV7-2 and J usage is TRBJ1-2; TRBD1 matches at 10 bases. The germline V gene has CDR1 SGHTA and CDR2 FQGNSA. V lost 7 bases, J lost 3 bases, and 5 bases stayed unmatched. The CDR3 has 14 residues. The CDR3 loop reads CASKRQGAYYGYTF. The CDR3 nucleotides are TGTGCCAGCAAAAGACAGGGGGCATACTATGGCTACACCTTC.

This chain uses TRBV5-1 with TRBJ2-3; no clear D. This CDR3 is 14 amino acids long. V lost 4 bases, J lost 0 bases, and 9 bases lay in between. Per the germline V gene, CDR1 is SGHRS and CDR2 is YFSETQ. In DNA, the CDR3 is TGCGCCAGCAGCCCGGCGGACAGCACAGATACGCAGTATTTT. This sequence encodes CASSPADSTDTQYF.

The J gene is TRBJ1-2, the V gene TRBV11-1; 9 bases agree with TRBD1. The germline CDR1 and CDR2 sequences are SGHAT and FQDESV (reference sequence). This CDR3 has 16 amino acids. Trimming removed 1 base from V and 2 bases from J; junction bases left unmatched: 5. CDR3 nucleotides: TGTGCCAGCAGCTTAGACCCCACAGGGGGCAACTATGGCTACACCTTC. Amino acid sequence: CASSLDPTGGNYGYTF.

CDR3: CASSRDRGDYAFF. CDR3 DNA sequence: TGTGCCAGCAGCCGGGACAGGGGCGACTACGCTTTCTTT. This chain links TRBV25-1 with TRBJ1-1; 10 positions agree with TRBD1. Germline V lookup: CDR1 MGHDK, CDR2 SYGVNS. This CDR3 contains 13 residues. Trimming took 6 bases from V and 11 from J; bases not matched to a gene: 9.

The chain carries TRBV24-1 and TRBJ2-3; no definite D call. Trimming shortened V by 5 bases and J by 0 bases, and 5 bases separated the two germline ends. The CDR3 has 13 amino acids. Germline CDR1 is KGHDR and CDR2 is SFDVKD. CDR3 sequence (DNA): TGTGCCACCAGTGTGGGCAGCACAGATACGCAGTATTTT. Amino acid sequence: CATSVGSTDTQYF.

The chain has TRBV2 and TRBJ1-5; tentative D call: TRBD1 (6 bases). V lost 8 bases and J lost 6, with 14 bases in between. Germline CDR1 and CDR2: SNHLY and FYNNEI. The CDR3 loop spans 13 amino acids. The CDR3 is CASHTGLGQPQHF. Here the CDR3 DNA reads TGTGCCAGCCACACAGGGCTGGGTCAGCCCCAGCATTTT.

V is TRBV28 and J is TRBJ1-2; TRBD1 might be the D (5 bases). The germline V gene encodes CDR1 MDHEN and CDR2 SYDVKM. The CDR3 loop spans 13 amino acids. Trimming shortened V by 3 bases and J by 10 bases, and 15 bases separated the two germline ends. CDR3 loop: CASSLGRVRTYTF. In DNA form, the CDR3 reads TGTGCCAGCAGTTTGGGGCGGGTGAGGACCTACACCTTC.

The chain carries TRBV5-1 and TRBJ2-1, with TRBD2 matching 9 bases. The CDR3 contains 15 residues. Germline lookup yields CDR1 SGHRS and CDR2 YFSETQ. V dropped 1 base and J dropped 4; count of bases not matched to a gene: 3. The CDR3 nucleotides are TGCGCCAGCAGCTTGACTAGCGGGTTTTACAATGAGCAGTTCTTC. Protein product: CASSLTSGFYNEQFF. Combining the CDR3 with reference TRBV5-1 and TRBJ2-1 gives the whole variable domain KAGVTQTPRYLIKTRGQQVTLSCSPISGHRSVSWYQQTPGQGLQFLFEYFSETQRNKGNFPGRFSGRQFSNSRSEMNVSTLELGDSALYLCASSLTSGFYNEQFFGPGTRLTVL.

The CDR3, as DNA: TGTGCCAGCACCAAAGCAGATACGCAGTATTTT. Encoded protein: CASTKADTQYF. The rearrangement uses TRBV6-6 and TRBJ2-3, with D unresolved. The CDR3 totals 11 residues. CDR1 and CDR2 (germline): MNHNY, SVGAGI (reference sequence). The V end lost 7 bases, the J end lost 4 bases, and 6 bases lay between the germline ends.